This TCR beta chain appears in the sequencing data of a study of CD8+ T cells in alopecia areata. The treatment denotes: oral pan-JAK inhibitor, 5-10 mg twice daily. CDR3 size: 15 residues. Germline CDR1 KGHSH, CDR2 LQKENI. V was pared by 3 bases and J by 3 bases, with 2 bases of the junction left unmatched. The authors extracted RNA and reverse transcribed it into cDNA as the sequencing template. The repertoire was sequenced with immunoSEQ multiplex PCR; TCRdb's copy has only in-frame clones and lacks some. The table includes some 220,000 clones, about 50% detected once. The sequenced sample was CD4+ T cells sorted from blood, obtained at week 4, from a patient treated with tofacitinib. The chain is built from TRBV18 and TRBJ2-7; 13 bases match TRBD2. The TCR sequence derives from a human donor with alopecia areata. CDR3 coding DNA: TGTGCCAGCTCACCGGGACTAGCGGGGAACTACGAGCAGTACTTC. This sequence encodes CASSPGLAGNYEQYF.